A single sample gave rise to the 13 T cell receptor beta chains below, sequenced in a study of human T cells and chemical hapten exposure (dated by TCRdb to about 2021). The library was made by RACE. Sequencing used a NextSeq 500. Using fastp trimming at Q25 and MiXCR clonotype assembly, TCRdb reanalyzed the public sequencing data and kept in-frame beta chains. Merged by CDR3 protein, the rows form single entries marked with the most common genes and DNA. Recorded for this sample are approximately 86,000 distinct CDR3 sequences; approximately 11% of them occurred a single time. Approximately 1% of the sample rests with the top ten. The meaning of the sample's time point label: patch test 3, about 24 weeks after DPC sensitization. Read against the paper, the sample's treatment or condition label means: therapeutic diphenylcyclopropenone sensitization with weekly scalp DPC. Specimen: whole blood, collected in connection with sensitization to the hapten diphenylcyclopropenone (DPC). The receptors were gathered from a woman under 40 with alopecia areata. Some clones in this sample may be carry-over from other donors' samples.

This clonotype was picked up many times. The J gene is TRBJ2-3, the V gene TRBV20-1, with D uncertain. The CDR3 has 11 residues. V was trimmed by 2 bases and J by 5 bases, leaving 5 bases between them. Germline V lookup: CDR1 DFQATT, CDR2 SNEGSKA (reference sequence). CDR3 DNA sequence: TGCAGTGCTAGAAAGTTAGATACGCAGTATTTT. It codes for CSARKLDTQYF.

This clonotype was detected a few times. The CDR3 nucleotides are TGCGCCAGCAGCCAAGTTGGGACAGGGCTGGCAGATACGCAGTATTTT. Translated, it gives CASSQVGTGLADTQYF. V gene TRBV4-1 combines with J gene TRBJ2-3; TRBD1 matches 9 bases. The junction had 6 bases not matched to a gene; V was cut back by 1 base and J by 4 bases. The CDR3 is 16 residues long. Per the germline V gene, CDR1 is MGHRA and CDR2 is YSYEKL.

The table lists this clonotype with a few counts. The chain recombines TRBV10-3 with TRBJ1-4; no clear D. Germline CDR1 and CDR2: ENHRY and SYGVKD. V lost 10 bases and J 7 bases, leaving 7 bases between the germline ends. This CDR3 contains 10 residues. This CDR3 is CATGSEKLFF. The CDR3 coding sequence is TGTGCCACCGGTAGTGAAAAACTGTTTTTT.

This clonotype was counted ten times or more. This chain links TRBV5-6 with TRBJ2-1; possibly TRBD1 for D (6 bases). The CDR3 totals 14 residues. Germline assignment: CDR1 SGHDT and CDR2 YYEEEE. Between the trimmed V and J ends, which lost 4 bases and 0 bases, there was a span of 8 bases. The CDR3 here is CASSGQSSYNEQFF. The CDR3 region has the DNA TGTGCCAGCAGCGGACAGAGCTCCTACAATGAGCAGTTCTTC.

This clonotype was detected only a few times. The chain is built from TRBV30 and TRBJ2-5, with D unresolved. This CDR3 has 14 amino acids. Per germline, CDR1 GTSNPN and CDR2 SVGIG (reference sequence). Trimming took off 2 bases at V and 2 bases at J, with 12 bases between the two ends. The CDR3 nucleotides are TGTGCCTGGAGTAGCGAACCCCAGCAAGAGACCCAGTACTTC. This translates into CAWSSEPQQETQYF.

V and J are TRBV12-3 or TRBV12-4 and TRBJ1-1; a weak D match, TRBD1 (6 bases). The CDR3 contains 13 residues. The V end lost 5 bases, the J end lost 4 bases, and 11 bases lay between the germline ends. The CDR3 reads CASSNTQGTEAFF. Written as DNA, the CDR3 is TGTGCCAGCAGTAACACACAGGGCACTGAAGCTTTCTTT.

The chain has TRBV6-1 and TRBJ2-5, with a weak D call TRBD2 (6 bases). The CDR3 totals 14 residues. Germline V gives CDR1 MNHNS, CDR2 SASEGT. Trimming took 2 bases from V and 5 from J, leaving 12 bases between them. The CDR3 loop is CASSETGVWETQYF. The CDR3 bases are TGTGCCAGCAGTGAAACGGGGGTTTGGGAGACCCAGTACTTC.

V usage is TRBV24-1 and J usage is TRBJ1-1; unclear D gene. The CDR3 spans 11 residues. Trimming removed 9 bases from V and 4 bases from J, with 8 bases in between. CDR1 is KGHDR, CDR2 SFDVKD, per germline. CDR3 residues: CATQLGTEAFF. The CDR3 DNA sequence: TGTGCCACCCAACTCGGCACTGAAGCTTTCTTT.

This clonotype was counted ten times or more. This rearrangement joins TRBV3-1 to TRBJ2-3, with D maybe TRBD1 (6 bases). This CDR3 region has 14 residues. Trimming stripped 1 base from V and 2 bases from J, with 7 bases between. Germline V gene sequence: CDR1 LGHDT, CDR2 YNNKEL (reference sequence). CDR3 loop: CASSQGTATDTQYF. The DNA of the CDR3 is TGTGCCAGCAGCCAAGGGACAGCCACAGATACGCAGTATTTT.

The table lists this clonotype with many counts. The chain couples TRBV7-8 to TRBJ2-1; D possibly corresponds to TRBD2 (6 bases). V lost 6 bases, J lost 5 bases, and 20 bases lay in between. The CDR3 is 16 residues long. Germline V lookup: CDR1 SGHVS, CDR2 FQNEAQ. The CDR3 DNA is TGTGCCAGCAGTCTCCGATCGGTTAGCGGCAACAATGAGCAGTTCTTC. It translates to CASSLRSVSGNNEQFF.

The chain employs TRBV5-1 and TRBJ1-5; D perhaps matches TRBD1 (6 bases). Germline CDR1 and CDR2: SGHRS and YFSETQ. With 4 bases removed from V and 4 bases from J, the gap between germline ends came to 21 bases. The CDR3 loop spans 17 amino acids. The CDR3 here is CASSAIPIERGNQPQHF. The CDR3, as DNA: TGCGCCAGCAGCGCGATCCCGATTGAGAGGGGGAATCAGCCCCAGCATTTT. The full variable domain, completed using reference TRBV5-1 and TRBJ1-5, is KAGVTQTPRYLIKTRGQQVTLSCSPISGHRSVSWYQQTPGQGLQFLFEYFSETQRNKGNFPGRFSGRQFSNSRSEMNVSTLELGDSALYLCASSAIPIERGNQPQHFGDGTRLSIL.

The CDR3 sequence: CAIRAGDYGYTF. The CDR3 nucleotides are TGTGCCATCCGCGCGGGGGACTATGGCTACACCTTC. V usage is TRBV10-3 and J usage is TRBJ1-2; TRBD1 might be the D (5 bases). V was shortened by 8 bases and J by 3 bases, with 10 bases between the two germline ends. The CDR3 extends over 12 amino acids. The V gene's germline CDR1 is ENHRY and CDR2 SYGVKD.

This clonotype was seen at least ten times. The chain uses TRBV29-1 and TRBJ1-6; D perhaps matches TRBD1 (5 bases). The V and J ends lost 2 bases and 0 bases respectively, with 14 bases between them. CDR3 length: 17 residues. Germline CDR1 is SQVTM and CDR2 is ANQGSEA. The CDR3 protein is CSVERRQGSSYNSPLHF. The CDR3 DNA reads TGCAGCGTTGAACGGCGGCAGGGAAGCTCCTATAATTCACCCCTCCACTTT.